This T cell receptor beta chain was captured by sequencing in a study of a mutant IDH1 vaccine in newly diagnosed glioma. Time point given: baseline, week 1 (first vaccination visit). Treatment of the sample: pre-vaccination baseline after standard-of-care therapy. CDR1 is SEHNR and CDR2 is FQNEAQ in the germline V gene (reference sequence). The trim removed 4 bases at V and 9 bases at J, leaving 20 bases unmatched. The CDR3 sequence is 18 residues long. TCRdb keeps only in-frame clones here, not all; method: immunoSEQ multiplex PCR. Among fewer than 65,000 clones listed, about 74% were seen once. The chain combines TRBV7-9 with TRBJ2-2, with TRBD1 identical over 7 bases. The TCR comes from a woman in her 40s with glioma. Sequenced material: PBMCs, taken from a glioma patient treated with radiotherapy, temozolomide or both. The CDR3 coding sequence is TGTGCCAGCAGCTCACGCTACGACAGGGACCAGGCAGTCCGGGAGCTGTTTTTT. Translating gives CASSSRYDRDQAVRELFF.